The rows below give T cell receptor beta chains drawn from one sample of a study of T-cell memory formation after mild COVID-19. TCRdb ran MiXCR on the 5' RACE reads and lists one entry per CDR3 protein. There are 190,000 or so distinct CDR3 sequences in the sample; over 9.5% occur only once, and approximately 2.8% lies in the top ten. The material sequenced was PBMCs or a T cell subset sorted from them (not recorded which). These receptor sequences come from a man in his late teens or twenties who had mild COVID-19 (a few samples of this study predate the infection). Cell type and time point are not known. The CDR3 runs from the conserved cysteine through the conserved F or W. D genes are given only for firm matches. Clone size is stated in some rows and not others, as once, few, many or a class when expanded.

>-|TRBD1|TRBV20-1|TRBJ2-3
CSAGPGQGHTQYF
TGCAGTGCGGGACCGGGACAGGGTCATACGCAGTATTTT
>-|-|TRBV7-9|TRBJ1-2
CASSLVGGKAGYTF
TGTGCCAGCAGCTTAGTGGGGGGAAAGGCTGGCTACACCTTC
>-|-|TRBV6-2/TRBV6-3|TRBJ2-7
CASSLIHEQYF
TGTGCCAGCAGCCTAATACACGAGCAGTACTTC
>few|-|TRBV28|TRBJ1-2
CASSPYQIRGVNYGYTF
TGTGCCAGCAGTCCCTACCAAATCCGGGGCGTGAACTATGGCTACACCTTC
>many|-|TRBV5-1|TRBJ1-6
CASSPQGLGQSPLHF
TGCGCCAGCAGCCCACAGGGCCTGGGACAATCACCCCTCCACTTT
>-|-|TRBV27|TRBJ2-3
CASSMSGPDTQYF
TGTGCCAGCAGCATGAGCGGGCCAGATACGCAGTATTTT
>few|-|TRBV18|TRBJ1-3
CASSPGYRGNTIYF
TGTGCCAGCTCACCAGGGTATCGGGGAAACACCATATATTTT
>few|TRBD1|TRBV11-2|TRBJ1-3
CASSVSTGARGNTIYF
TGTGCCAGCAGCGTATCAACAGGGGCGCGGGGAAACACCATATATTTT
>-|-|TRBV7-9|TRBJ2-2
CASEGGTTGELFF
TGTGCCAGCGAAGGGGGGACCACCGGGGAGCTGTTTTTT
>few|-|TRBV7-8|TRBJ1-3
CASSFPATLSGNTIYF
TGTGCCAGCAGCTTCCCGGCTACACTCTCTGGAAACACCATATATTTT
>many|-|TRBV5-6|TRBJ1-1
CASSLVPTGTEAFF
TGTGCCAGCAGCTTGGTTCCCACGGGCACTGAAGCTTTCTTT
>many|-|TRBV19|TRBJ2-7
CASSIDRRTDRYF
TGTGCCAGTAGTATAGATCGACGGACTGACAGGTACTTC
>few|TRBD2|TRBV5-1|TRBJ2-1
CASSLVSGGYSYNEQFF
TGCGCCAGCAGCTTGGTTAGCGGGGGGTACTCCTACAATGAGCAGTTCTTC
>-|-|TRBV4-2|TRBJ1-2
CASSQAIGGGLGYTF
TGTGCCAGCAGCCAAGCCATCGGGGGGGGGCTGGGCTACACCTTC
>-|TRBD2|TRBV6-5|TRBJ2-3
CASNLSGGARTDTQYF
TGTGCCAGCAACCTTAGCGGGGGGGCCAGGACAGATACGCAGTATTTT
>-|TRBD1|TRBV19|TRBJ2-5
CASSPPRDRGPETQYF
TGTGCCAGTAGTCCCCCCCGGGACAGGGGGCCAGAGACCCAGTACTTC
>many|-|TRBV6-5|TRBJ1-6
CASSPRGGSPLHF
TGTGCCAGCAGTCCCAGGGGAGGTTCACCCCTCCACTTT
>-|-|TRBV5-1|TRBJ2-3
CASSSTGARDTQYF
TGCGCCAGCAGCTCGACCGGGGCGCGCGATACGCAGTATTTT
>few|-|TRBV20-1|TRBJ2-1
CSAPTPPRGPNEQFF
TGCAGTGCCCCAACCCCTCCTCGGGGCCCCAATGAGCAGTTCTTC
>once|TRBD2|TRBV7-9|TRBJ2-5
CASSSGGLAGAETQYF
TGTGCCAGCAGCTCGGGGGGACTAGCGGGCGCCGAGACCCAGTACTTC
>-|-|TRBV9|TRBJ2-5
CASSVEGLGTQYF
TGTGCCAGCAGCGTTGAAGGGTTAGGGACCCAGTACTTC
>few|-|TRBV11-3|TRBJ2-1
CASSLTIGNEQFF
TGTGCCAGCAGCTTGACAATCGGAAATGAGCAGTTCTTC
>few|-|TRBV29-1|TRBJ2-5
CSDFGSQTQYF
TGCAGCGATTTCGGGTCACAGACCCAGTACTTC
>-|-|TRBV20-1|TRBJ1-1
CSARDQGQANTEAFF
TGCAGTGCTAGAGATCAGGGGCAGGCCAACACTGAAGCTTTCTTT